The 26 T cell receptor beta chains below come from one sample, sequenced in a study of T-cell reconstitution after alpha-beta-depleted transplantation in children. During its preparation, the TCRbeta library received unique molecular identifiers. From the PCR reads, TCRdb called clonotypes with MiXCR, one entry per CDR3 protein. The sample consists of a few hundred thousand distinct CDR3 sequences, under 30% of them appearing once. This specimen was PBMCs, mostly from graft donor cells, taken 360 days after TCRalphabeta/CD19-depleted stem cell transplant. These receptors all stem from a female patient between 2 and 15 years old who had a stem cell transplant for congenital amegakaryocytic thrombocytopenia, so the T cells may come from the graft donor.

V and J are TRBV30 and TRBJ1-1; 7 bases are a match to TRBD1. The CDR3 runs 13 residues. Per the germline V gene, CDR1 is GTSNPN and CDR2 is SVGIG (reference sequence). The V gene end was trimmed by 1 base and the J gene end by 5 bases; junction bases not matched to a gene: 4. CDR3 bases: TGTGCCTGGAGTGAACAGGGGTATACTGAAGCTTTCTTT. As protein: CAWSEQGYTEAFF.

This clonotype was found many times. This chain connects TRBV10-3 to TRBJ2-3, with 11 bases matching TRBD2. Germline loops: CDR1 ENHRY, CDR2 SYGVKD. V was pared by 4 bases and J by 2 bases, with 5 bases of the junction left unmatched. There are 16 residues in the CDR3. As DNA, the CDR3 is TGTGCCATCAGTGGATCGGGACTAGCGGTCACAGATACGCAGTATTTT. Translating gives CAISGSGLAVTDTQYF.

This clonotype was seen only a few times. V and J are TRBV12-5 and TRBJ2-3; D call uncertain. CDR3 size: 16 residues. Deletions cut 4 bases from V and 0 bases from J, with 14 bases between. The germline gives CDR1 LGHNT, CDR2 FRNRAP. CDR3 loop: CASGWGLKPSTDTQYF. Written as DNA, the CDR3 is TGTGCTAGTGGTTGGGGTCTCAAGCCTAGCACAGATACGCAGTATTTT.

Only a few counts were recorded for this clonotype. This chain joins TRBV7-6 and TRBJ2-5; D assignment may be TRBD1 or TRBD2 (5 bases each). Germline V CDR1 and CDR2: SGHVS, FNYEAQ. CDR3 length: 15 residues. V dropped 5 bases and J dropped 0 bases, with 13 bases sitting between them. Here the CDR3 reads CASSPLWGNQETQYF. The CDR3 DNA is TGTGCCAGCAGCCCCCTATGGGGGAACCAAGAGACCCAGTACTTC.

This clonotype has only a few counts. The chain recombines TRBV10-3 with TRBJ2-1; TRBD2 agrees at 13 bases. Germline trimming cut 0 bases from V and 3 bases from J; bases unmatched to any gene: 2. Germline lookup yields CDR1 ENHRY and CDR2 SYGVKD. The CDR3 totals 17 residues. The CDR3 protein is CAISESRTSGSYNEQFF. The CDR3, as DNA: TGTGCCATCAGTGAGTCGAGGACTAGCGGGAGCTACAATGAGCAGTTCTTC.

This clonotype was recorded at least ten times. The J gene is TRBJ2-1, the V gene TRBV20-1; 14 nucleotides align to TRBD2. The CDR3 runs to 16 residues. Germline CDR1 reads DFQATT; CDR2 reads SNEGSKA (reference sequence). With 3 bases clipped from V and 5 bases from J, the junction kept 6 bases outside the gene matches. DNA of the CDR3: TGCAGTGCTAGGGGACTAGCGGGAGTTCGCCACAATGAGCAGTTCTTC. This gives the protein CSARGLAGVRHNEQFF.

This chain's CDR3 is CASSLEGAPFYEQYF. CDR3 in DNA: TGTGCCAGCAGCTTAGAAGGAGCACCTTTCTACGAGCAGTACTTC. This chain uses TRBV7-2 with TRBJ2-7; D not resolved. The germline gives CDR1 SGHTA, CDR2 FQGNSA. This CDR3 contains 15 residues. V was shortened by 1 base and J by 3 bases, with 13 bases between the two germline ends. Full variable domain (missing parts from reference TRBV7-2 and TRBJ2-7): GAGVSQSPSNKVTEKGKDVELRCDPISGHTALYWYRQSLGQGLEFLIYFQGNSAPDKSGLPSDRFSAERTGGSVSTLTIQRTQQEDSAVYLCASSLEGAPFYEQYFGPGTRLTVT.

This clonotype showed up just a few times. The V gene is TRBV20-1, the J gene TRBJ1-4; weak D call: TRBD1 (5 bases). Germline V lookup: CDR1 DFQATT, CDR2 SNEGSKA (reference sequence). The CDR3 is made up of 12 amino acids. Trimming left V 3 bases short and J 8 bases short, with 10 bases between. The CDR3 DNA reads as TGCAGTGCTAGGAGGGACGACGAAAAACTGTTTTTT. Residues: CSARRDDEKLFF.

The CDR3 is CASSPSLPQYTQYF. The CDR3 DNA follows: TGTGCCAGCAGCCCATCCCTCCCTCAATATACGCAGTATTTT. This chain joins TRBV3-1 and TRBJ2-3; no reliable D call. Germline assignment: CDR1 LGHDT and CDR2 YNNKEL (reference sequence). The length of the CDR3 is 14 residues. V was pared by 4 bases and J by 7 bases, with 15 bases between.

This clonotype was seen repeatedly, ten times or more. This chain uses TRBV2 with TRBJ2-5; no clear D. Germline lookup yields CDR1 SNHLY and CDR2 FYNNEI. Trimming removed 2 bases at V and 4 bases at J, with 14 bases between. The CDR3 totals 15 residues. The CDR3 sequence is CASSEITPSRETQYF. The CDR3 DNA reads as TGTGCCAGCAGTGAAATAACACCCTCCAGAGAGACCCAGTACTTC.

This chain links TRBV18 with TRBJ1-1, with a weak D call TRBD1 (5 bases). This CDR3 spans 15 amino acids. Per the germline V gene, CDR1 is KGHSH and CDR2 is LQKENI. V shed 2 bases and J shed 2 bases, with 12 bases lying between them. Here the CDR3 DNA reads TGTGCCAGCTCACCAGCAGGGACTAGAAACACTGAAGCTTTCTTT. Its protein is CASSPAGTRNTEAFF.

A few counts support this clonotype. The chain joins TRBV3-1 to TRBJ2-4; the D is unclear. Germline values: CDR1 LGHDT, CDR2 YNNKEL (reference sequence). The CDR3 sequence is 17 residues long. The V gene lost 1 base and the J gene lost 0 bases, with 13 bases spanning the gap. The CDR3 sequence: CASSQGQHTLAKNIQYF. Here the CDR3 DNA reads TGTGCCAGCAGCCAAGGCCAGCACACTCTAGCCAAAAACATTCAGTACTTC. Using reference TRBV3-1 and TRBJ2-4 for the parts outside the CDR3, the full variable domain is DTAVSQTPKYLVTQMGNDKSIKCEQNLGHDTMYWYKQDSKKFLKIMFSYNNKELIINETVPNRFSPKSPDKAHLNLHINSLELGDSAVYFCASSQGQHTLAKNIQYFGAGTRLSVL.

This clonotype was found a few times. V and J are TRBV20-1 and TRBJ2-1, with 7 bases that match TRBD1. The germline V gene encodes CDR1 DFQATT and CDR2 SNEGSKA (reference sequence). After removal of 3 bases from V and 3 bases from J, the junction contained 11 bases not matched to a gene. This CDR3 contains 16 residues. In DNA, the CDR3 is TGCAGTGCTAGGAAAAAGACAGGGACGCACTACAATGAGCAGTTCTTC. Its protein is CSARKKTGTHYNEQFF.

The chain employs TRBV28 and TRBJ1-3, with TRBD1 identical over 7 bases. The CDR3 totals 14 residues. V trimming: 8 bases; J trimming: 4 bases; junction bases outside the gene matches: 8. The V gene's germline CDR1 is MDHEN and CDR2 SYDVKM. The CDR3 region is CASGHRGLGNTIYF. The CDR3, as DNA: TGTGCCAGCGGACATAGGGGGCTGGGAAACACCATATATTTT.

The rearrangement joins TRBV12-3 or TRBV12-4 to TRBJ2-1; the match to TRBD1 covers 7 bases. This CDR3 region has 15 residues. Trimming cost V 8 bases and J 5 bases; bases outside gene matches: 12. The CDR3, as DNA: TGTGCCAGCCAACTTTCGGGGACAGTTGACAATGAGCAGTTCTTC. Translated: CASQLSGTVDNEQFF.

This clonotype was picked up many times. The chain uses TRBV20-1 and TRBJ2-3; D not certain. The CDR3 has 14 amino acids. Germline-derived CDR1 and CDR2 are DFQATT and SNEGSKA (reference sequence). V shed 3 bases and J shed 1 base, with 11 bases lying between them. The CDR3 protein is CSASPWAGTDTQYF. CDR3 nucleotides: TGCAGTGCTAGCCCGTGGGCGGGCACAGATACGCAGTATTTT.

The gene calls are TRBV19 and TRBJ2-2; TRBD2 agrees at 13 bases. The V gene end was trimmed by 5 bases and the J gene end by 0 bases; junction bases not matched to a gene: 3. The CDR3 is 17 residues long. Germline V gene sequence: CDR1 LNHDA, CDR2 SQIVND (reference sequence). Here the CDR3 reads CASSGLAGEANTGELFF. The DNA of the CDR3 is TGTGCCAGTAGTGGACTAGCGGGAGAGGCGAACACCGGGGAGCTGTTTTTT.

This clonotype appeared many times. V and J are TRBV10-1 and TRBJ2-5, with D perhaps TRBD2 (6 bases). Germline V gene data show CDR1 as WNHNN and CDR2 as SYGVQD (reference sequence). The ends were cut back, 6 bases at V and 1 base at J, with 9 bases in the middle. The CDR3 loop spans 13 amino acids. DNA for the CDR3: TGCGCCAGCAGCTCCGGGGGCCAAGAGACCCAGTACTTC. It codes for CASSSGGQETQYF.

This clonotype has a single count. This chain joins TRBV11-2 and TRBJ2-5; 13 nucleotides agree with TRBD2. The V gene end was trimmed by 5 bases and the J gene end by 3 bases; junction bases not matched to a gene: 12. The CDR3 length is 18 residues. The V gene's germline CDR1 is SGHAT and CDR2 FQNNGV. CDR3 in DNA: TGTGCCAGCAGCCCATACCTCGGACTAGCGGGAGACGAAGAGACCCAGTACTTC. Its translation is CASSPYLGLAGDEETQYF. Based on the CDR3 plus reference TRBV11-2 and TRBJ2-5, the full variable domain is EAGVAQSPRYKIIEKRQSVAFWCNPISGHATLYWYQQILGQGPKLLIQFQNNGVVDDSQLPKDRFSAERLKGVDSTLKIQPAKLEDSAVYLCASSPYLGLAGDEETQYFGPGTRLLVL.

CDR3 sequence reads: CSARGGGSTDTQYF. The CDR3 DNA follows: TGCAGTGCTAGAGGGGGTGGCAGCACAGATACGCAGTATTTT. The V gene is TRBV20-1, the J gene TRBJ2-3; D unclear. Germline lookup yields CDR1 DFQATT and CDR2 SNEGSKA (reference sequence). With 1 base removed from V and 0 bases from J, the gap between germline ends came to 8 bases. The CDR3 covers 14 residues.

This clonotype was detected only a few times. The genes are TRBV2 and TRBJ1-5; no reliable D call. CDR1 and CDR2 from the germline V gene are SNHLY and FYNNEI. This CDR3 is 12 amino acids long. The ends were cut back, 6 bases at V and 6 bases at J, with 9 bases in the middle. Here the CDR3 reads CASSADTQPQHF. The CDR3 DNA reads as TGTGCCAGCAGCGCTGACACTCAGCCCCAGCATTTT.

This clonotype was observed a handful of times. The DNA of the CDR3 is TGTGCCAGCAGTTTAGCTCTAAGTACCCTGTCGGGAATTAAAGAGACCCAGTACTTC. It specifies CASSLALSTLSGIKETQYF. The rearrangement links TRBV12-3 or TRBV12-4 to TRBJ2-5; D is possibly TRBD2 (5 bases). This CDR3 is 19 amino acids long. Trimming removed 0 bases from V and 3 bases from J, with 23 bases in between.

This clonotype has more than one count but fewer than ten. The V call is TRBV11-1, the J call TRBJ2-1, with TRBD1 matching 7 bases. Unmatched junction bases numbered 12, after V lost 0 bases and J lost 4 bases. Germline CDR1 reads SGHAT; CDR2 reads FQDESV (reference sequence). The CDR3 runs 18 residues. The CDR3 is CASSLALGQPGGYNEQFF. The CDR3 DNA follows: TGTGCCAGCAGCTTAGCCCTGGGACAGCCAGGGGGATACAATGAGCAGTTCTTC. The full variable domain, its missing parts supplied by reference TRBV11-1 and TRBJ2-1, is EAEVAQSPRYKITEKSQAVAFWCDPISGHATLYWYRQILGQGPELLVQFQDESVVDDSQLPKDRFSAERLKGVDSTLKIQPAELGDSAMYLCASSLALGQPGGYNEQFFGPGTRLTVL.

A few counts support this clonotype. The rearrangement links TRBV6-5 to TRBJ1-6; 8 bases match TRBD1. CDR3 length: 16 residues. V shed 0 bases, J shed 7 bases, and the junction held 5 bases outside the gene matches. CDR1 MNHEY and CDR2 SVGAGI come from the germline V gene. The CDR3 spells CASSYSRDRRNSPLHF. The DNA of the CDR3 is TGTGCCAGCAGTTACTCCCGGGACAGGAGGAATTCACCCCTCCACTTT.

There are many counts of this clonotype. This chain joins TRBV7-9 and TRBJ1-4; no firm D call. V was trimmed by 4 bases and J by 0 bases, leaving 18 bases between them. Germline-derived CDR1 and CDR2 are SEHNR and FQNEAQ (reference sequence). The CDR3 covers 18 residues. CDR3 DNA sequence: TGTGCCAGCAGCTCTCTCACCGAGACCCCCACAACTAATGAAAAACTGTTTTTT. It yields the protein CASSSLTETPTTNEKLFF. Full variable domain (remainder filled in from reference TRBV7-9 and TRBJ1-4): DTGVSQNPRHKITKRGQNVTFRCDPISEHNRLYWYRQTLGQGPEFLTYFQNEAQLEKSRLLSDRFSAERPKGSFSTLEIQRTEQGDSAMYLCASSSLTETPTTNEKLFFGSGTQLSVL.

V usage is TRBV7-8 and J usage is TRBJ2-7; 11 bases fit TRBD2. From germline, CDR1 is SGHVS and CDR2 FQNEAQ. This CDR3 is 16 amino acids long. The V gene end was trimmed by 5 bases and the J gene end by 2 bases; junction bases not matched to a gene: 8. The CDR3 nucleotides are TGTGCCAGCAGCCCTCTAGCTAGCGGGGGGACCTACGAGCAGTACTTC. This sequence encodes CASSPLASGGTYEQYF.